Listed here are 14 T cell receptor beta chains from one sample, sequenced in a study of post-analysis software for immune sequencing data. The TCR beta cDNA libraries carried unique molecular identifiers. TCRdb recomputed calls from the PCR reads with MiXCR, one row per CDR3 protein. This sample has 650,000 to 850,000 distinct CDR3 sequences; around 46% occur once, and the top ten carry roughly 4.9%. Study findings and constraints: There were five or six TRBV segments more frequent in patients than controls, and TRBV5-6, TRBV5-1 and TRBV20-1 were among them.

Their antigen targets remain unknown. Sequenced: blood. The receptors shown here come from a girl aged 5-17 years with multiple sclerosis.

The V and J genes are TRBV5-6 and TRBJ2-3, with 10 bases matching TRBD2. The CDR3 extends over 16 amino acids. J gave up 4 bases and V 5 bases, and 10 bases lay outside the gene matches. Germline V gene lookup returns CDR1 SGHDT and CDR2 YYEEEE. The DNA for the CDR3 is TGTGCCAGCAGTCATCCGAGGCTAGCGGGAGCAGATACGCAGTATTTT. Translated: CASSHPRLAGADTQYF.

CDR3 nucleotides: TGTGCCAGCAGTGAATCAGGGAAAAACATTCAGTACTTC. This translates into CASSESGKNIQYF. The V call is TRBV25-1, the J call TRBJ2-4, with a weak D call TRBD1 (5 bases). The V end lost 1 base, the J end lost 4 bases, and 5 bases lay between the germline ends. The CDR3 contains 13 residues. Per germline, CDR1 MGHDK and CDR2 SYGVNS.

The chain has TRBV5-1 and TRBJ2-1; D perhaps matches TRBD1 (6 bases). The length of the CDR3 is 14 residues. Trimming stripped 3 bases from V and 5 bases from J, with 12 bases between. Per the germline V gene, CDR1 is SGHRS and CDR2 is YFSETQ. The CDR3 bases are TGCGCCAGCAGCTCCGCAGGGGCCAACAATGAGCAGTTCTTC. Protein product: CASSSAGANNEQFF.

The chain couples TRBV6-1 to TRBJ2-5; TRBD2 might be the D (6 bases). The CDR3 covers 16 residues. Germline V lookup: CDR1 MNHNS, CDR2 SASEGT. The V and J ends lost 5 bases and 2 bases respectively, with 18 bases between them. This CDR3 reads CASSPFGVGGQETQYF. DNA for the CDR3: TGTGCCAGCAGTCCCTTTGGGGTGGGGGGACAAGAGACCCAGTACTTC.

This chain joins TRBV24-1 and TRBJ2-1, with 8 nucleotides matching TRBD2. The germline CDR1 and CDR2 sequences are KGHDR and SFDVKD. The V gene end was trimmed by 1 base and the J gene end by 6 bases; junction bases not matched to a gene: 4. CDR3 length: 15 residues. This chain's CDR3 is CATSDFGGRFNEQFF. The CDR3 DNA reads TGTGCCACCAGTGATTTCGGCGGGAGGTTCAATGAGCAGTTCTTC.

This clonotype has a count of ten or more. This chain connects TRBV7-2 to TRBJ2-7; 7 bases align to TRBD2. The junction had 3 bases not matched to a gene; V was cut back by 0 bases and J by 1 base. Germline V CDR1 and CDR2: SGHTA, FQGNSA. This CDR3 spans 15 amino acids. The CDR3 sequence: CASSLAGGSSYEQYF. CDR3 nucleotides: TGTGCCAGCAGCTTAGCGGGAGGGTCTTCCTACGAGCAGTACTTC.

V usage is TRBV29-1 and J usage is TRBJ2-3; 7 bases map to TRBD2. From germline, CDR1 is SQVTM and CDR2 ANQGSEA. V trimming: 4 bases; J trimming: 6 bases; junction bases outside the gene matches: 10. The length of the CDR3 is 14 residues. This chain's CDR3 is CSVGEGSVLDTQYF. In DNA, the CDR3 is TGCAGCGTTGGGGAGGGGAGTGTATTGGATACGCAGTATTTT.

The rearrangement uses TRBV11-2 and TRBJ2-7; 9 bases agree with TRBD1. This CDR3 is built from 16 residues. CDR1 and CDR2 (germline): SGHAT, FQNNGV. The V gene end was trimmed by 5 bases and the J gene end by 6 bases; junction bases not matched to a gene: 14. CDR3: CASSERGGTGSSEQYF. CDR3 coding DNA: TGTGCCAGCAGCGAACGCGGCGGGACAGGGTCTTCCGAGCAGTACTTC.

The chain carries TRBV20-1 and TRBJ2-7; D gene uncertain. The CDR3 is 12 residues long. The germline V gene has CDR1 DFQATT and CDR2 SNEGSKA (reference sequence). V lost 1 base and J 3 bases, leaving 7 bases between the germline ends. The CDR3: CSARGQHYEQYF. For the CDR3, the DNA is TGCAGTGCTAGAGGGCAGCACTACGAGCAGTACTTC.

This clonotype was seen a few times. DNA of the CDR3: TGCAGCGTTGACCGCGGACAGATGAACACTGAAGCTTTCTTT. Protein: CSVDRGQMNTEAFF. The chain joins TRBV29-1 to TRBJ1-1, with a possible D match to TRBD1 (6 bases). From germline, CDR1 is SQVTM and CDR2 ANQGSEA. This CDR3 is built from 14 residues. V gave up 3 bases and J gave up 0 bases, with 11 bases separating them.

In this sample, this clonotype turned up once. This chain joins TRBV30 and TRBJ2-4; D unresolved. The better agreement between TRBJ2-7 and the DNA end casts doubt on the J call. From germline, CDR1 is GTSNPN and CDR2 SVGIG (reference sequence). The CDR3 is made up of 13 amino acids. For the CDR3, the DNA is TGTGCCTGGCTTGCAACCCCTAGCTACGAGCAGTACTTC. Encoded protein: CAWLATPSYEQYF.

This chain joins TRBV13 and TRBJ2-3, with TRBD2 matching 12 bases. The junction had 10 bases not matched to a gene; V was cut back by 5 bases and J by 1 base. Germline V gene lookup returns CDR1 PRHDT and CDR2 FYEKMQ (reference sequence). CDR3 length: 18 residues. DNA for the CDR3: TGTGCCAGCAGCCCGCGACTAGCGGGAGTGACTGGCACAGATACGCAGTATTTT. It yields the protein CASSPRLAGVTGTDTQYF. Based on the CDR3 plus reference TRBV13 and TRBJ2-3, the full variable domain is AAGVIQSPRHLIKEKRETATLKCYPIPRHDTVYWYQQGPGQDPQFLISFYEKMQSDKGSIPDRFSAQQFSDYHSELNMSSLELGDSALYFCASSPRLAGVTGTDTQYFGPGTRLTVL.

CDR3: CSARDLDYSYGYTF. DNA for the CDR3: TGCAGTGCTAGAGATCTCGATTACAGCTATGGCTACACCTTC. V gene TRBV20-1 combines with J gene TRBJ1-2; D is unresolved. This CDR3 contains 14 residues. Germline values: CDR1 DFQATT, CDR2 SNEGSKA (reference sequence). The germline V and J ends were trimmed by 0 bases and 4 bases, with 12 bases remaining between them.

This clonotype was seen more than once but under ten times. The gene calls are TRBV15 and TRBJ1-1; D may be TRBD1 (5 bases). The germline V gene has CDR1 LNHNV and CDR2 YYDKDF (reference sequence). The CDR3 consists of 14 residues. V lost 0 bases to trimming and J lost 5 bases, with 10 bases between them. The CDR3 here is CATSRDFGGTEAFF. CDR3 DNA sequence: TGTGCCACCAGCAGAGATTTCGGGGGAACTGAAGCTTTCTTT.